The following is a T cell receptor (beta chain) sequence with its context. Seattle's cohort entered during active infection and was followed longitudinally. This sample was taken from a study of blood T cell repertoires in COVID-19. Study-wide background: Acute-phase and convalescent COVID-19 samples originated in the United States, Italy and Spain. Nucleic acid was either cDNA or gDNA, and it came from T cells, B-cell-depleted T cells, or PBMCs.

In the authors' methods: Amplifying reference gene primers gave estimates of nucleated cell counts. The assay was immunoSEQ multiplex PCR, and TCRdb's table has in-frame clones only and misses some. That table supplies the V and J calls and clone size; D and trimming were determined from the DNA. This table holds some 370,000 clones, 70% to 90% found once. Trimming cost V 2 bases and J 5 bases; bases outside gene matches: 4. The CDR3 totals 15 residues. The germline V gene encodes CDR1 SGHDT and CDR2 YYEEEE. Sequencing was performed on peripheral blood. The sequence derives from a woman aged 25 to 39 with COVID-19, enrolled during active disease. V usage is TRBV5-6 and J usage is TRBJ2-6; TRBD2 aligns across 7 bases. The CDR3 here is CASSFEGTRANVLTF. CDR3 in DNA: TGTGCCAGCAGCTTCGAGGGGACTAGGGCCAACGTCCTGACTTTC.